Listed below are T cell receptor beta chains from one sample, sequenced in a study of beta chain features in type 1 diabetes. Profiled with immunoSEQ multiplex PCR; TCRdb holds only in-frame clones, not every one. The table records roughly 140,000 clones, about 7.1% of them present only once. Sequenced sample: central memory CD4+ T cells from blood. Receptor source: a woman in her twenties or thirties in good health. CDR3s leave out the opening cysteine and the closing phenylalanine or tryptophan. Each record gives: D gene, V gene, J gene, CDR3 protein. D genes are given only for firm matches.

d_gene: TRBD2
v_gene: TRBV11-1
j_gene: TRBJ2-1
CDR3aa: ASSPPGLANEQF

d_gene: NA
v_gene: TRBV6-5
j_gene: TRBJ2-6
CDR3aa: ASSYSRSSGANVLT

d_gene: NA
v_gene: TRBV7-2
j_gene: TRBJ2-5
CDR3aa: ASSPGVGVGETQY

d_gene: TRBD2
v_gene: TRBV2
j_gene: TRBJ2-7
CDR3aa: ASNRGLAGAISYEQY

d_gene: TRBD2
v_gene: TRBV18
j_gene: TRBJ2-7
CDR3aa: ASSPTGLDENEQY

d_gene: TRBD2
v_gene: TRBV7-3
j_gene: TRBJ2-5
CDR3aa: ASSLYPPGLAGEETQY

d_gene: NA
v_gene: TRBV7-2
j_gene: TRBJ2-5
CDR3aa: ASSPHRRGSGETQY

d_gene: TRBD2
v_gene: TRBV29-1
j_gene: TRBJ2-2
CDR3aa: SAQLAGGYDGELF

d_gene: NA
v_gene: TRBV5-1
j_gene: TRBJ2-5
CDR3aa: ASSLDNGPAGETQY

d_gene: NA
v_gene: TRBV21-1
j_gene: TRBJ2-1
CDR3aa: ASSKLGGASYNEQF

d_gene: TRBD2
v_gene: TRBV10-3
j_gene: TRBJ2-1
CDR3aa: AISESSSGPNEQF

d_gene: TRBD1
v_gene: TRBV10-3
j_gene: TRBJ2-1
CDR3aa: AISDRDRGNNEQF

d_gene: TRBD2
v_gene: TRBV18
j_gene: TRBJ2-3
CDR3aa: ASSPFSGREDTQY

d_gene: TRBD2
v_gene: TRBV14
j_gene: TRBJ2-1
CDR3aa: ASSQPRTSVYNEQF

d_gene: NA
v_gene: TRBV30
j_gene: TRBJ2-3
CDR3aa: AWSAGLDNTDTQY

d_gene: NA
v_gene: TRBV5-1
j_gene: TRBJ2-5
CDR3aa: ASSLQVEETQY

d_gene: NA
v_gene: TRBV2
j_gene: TRBJ2-5
CDR3aa: ASQTDQETQY

d_gene: TRBD2
v_gene: TRBV4-3
j_gene: TRBJ2-3
CDR3aa: ASSQGPGGHNTQY

d_gene: NA
v_gene: TRBV7-2
j_gene: TRBJ2-1
CDR3aa: ASSLQEWGGRNEQF

d_gene: NA
v_gene: TRBV2
j_gene: TRBJ1-2
CDR3aa: ASSFFSVGYGYT

d_gene: NA
v_gene: TRBV6-1
j_gene: TRBJ2-7
CDR3aa: ASTPPYSYEQY

d_gene: TRBD1
v_gene: TRBV11-2
j_gene: TRBJ1-1
CDR3aa: ASSTPGQGRPEAF